This T cell receptor (beta chain) was obtained from a study of T cells in Graves' hyperthyroidism and ophthalmopathy. Study-wide results and caveats: Ophthalmopathy cases were set apart from stable hyperthyroidism by a 13 V-J model. Ophthalmopathy prediction by the model preceded onset by a median approximately 6.9 months.

Across 18 months, stable Graves' hyperthyroidism was marked by no progression to ophthalmopathy. Exclusion of a patient resulted from uncontrolled infection, other autoimmune disease, pregnancy or lactation. Notes on this clonotype: As yet, its antigen is unknown.

V was pared by 5 bases and J by 6 bases, with 8 bases between. The CDR3 totals 11 residues. The TCR beta CDR3 regions underwent amplification using RNA transcripts as the source. A set of HTBI primers served as the primers for a first-round RT-PCR of the TCR CDR3. TCRdb independently ran MiXCR on the multiplex PCR reads; one entry per CDR3 protein. The sample contains around 420,000 distinct CDR3 sequences, approximately 14% of which appear only once. This sequence joins TRBV12-3 or TRBV12-4 and TRBJ2-7; unclear D gene. Sequenced material: blood. The source is a woman between 18 and 29 years old with Graves' hyperthyroidism. The CDR3 nucleotides are TGTGCCAGCAGTCGGCTTTTCGAGCAGTACTTC. Protein product: CASSRLFEQYF.